The 25 T cell receptor beta chains presented below share a single source sample, sequenced in a study of blood T cell repertoires in COVID-19. The data were produced by immunoSEQ multiplex PCR, yet TCRdb's version contains in-frame clones alone and is incomplete. The sample shows a few hundred thousand clones, 83% of them seen only once. Sequencing used PBMCs or T cells enriched from blood (not recorded which). These receptor sequences come from a woman in her forties or fifties who had recovered from COVID-19.

The gene calls are TRBV5-1 and TRBJ2-1, with D perhaps matching TRBD2 (5 bases). In germline, CDR1 is SGHRS, CDR2 YFSETQ. This CDR3 spans 14 amino acids. The V and J ends lost 3 bases and 8 bases respectively, with 15 bases between them. CDR3 in amino acids: CASSSEEARYEQFF. CDR3 nucleotide sequence: TGCGCCAGCAGCTCGGAGGAAGCTCGCTATGAGCAGTTCTTC.

V gene TRBV12-3 or TRBV12-4 combines with J gene TRBJ1-2; no clear D. This CDR3 has 11 amino acids. V shed 1 base and J shed 12 bases, with 9 bases lying between them. For the CDR3, the DNA is TGTGCCAGCAGTTTAGGAGGTCCGCACACCTTC. Its protein product is CASSLGGPHTF.

The CDR3 region is CASSYRVLNTEAFF. CDR3 sequence (DNA): TGTGCCAGCAGTTACAGGGTCTTGAACACTGAAGCTTTCTTT. This rearrangement joins TRBV11-2 to TRBJ1-1; a possible D gene is TRBD1 (6 bases). The ends were cut back, 6 bases at V and 0 bases at J, with 11 bases in the middle. The germline gives CDR1 SGHAT, CDR2 FQNNGV. The CDR3 is 14 residues long.

This clone turned up a few times. The J gene is TRBJ1-5, the V gene TRBV2, with TRBD1 matching 7 bases. CDR3 length equals 13 residues. V trimming: 7 bases; J trimming: 3 bases; junction bases outside the gene matches: 3. Germline values: CDR1 SNHLY, CDR2 FYNNEI. The CDR3 nucleotides are TGTGCCAGCAAGGGACAGAACAATCAGCCCCAGCATTTT. Protein sequence: CASKGQNNQPQHF.

The chain links TRBV30 to TRBJ2-7; perhaps TRBD1 as D (6 bases). Trimming shortened V by 8 bases and J by 5 bases, and 31 bases separated the two germline ends. Germline V CDR1 and CDR2: GTSNPN, SVGIG (reference sequence). CDR3 length: 17 residues. CDR3 in DNA: TGTGCCCCAATACCCGAGACAGGCGAAGCCTTAAGCCACGAGCAGTACTTC. Its translation: CAPIPETGEALSHEQYF.

The CDR3 region has the DNA TGTGCCAGCAGCCCTAGACAGGGCAGCCGAGATGGCTACACCTTC. Translation: CASSPRQGSRDGYTF. V and J are TRBV3-1 (or the pseudogene TRBV3-2) and TRBJ1-2, with 7 bases that match TRBD1. CDR1 and CDR2 from the germline V gene are LGHDT and YNNKEL (reference sequence). After removal of 4 bases from V and 6 bases from J, the junction contained 11 bases not matched to a gene. The CDR3 extends over 15 amino acids.

This clone was seen once. This chain connects TRBV18 to TRBJ2-7, with 9 bases aligning to TRBD2. CDR1 KGHSH and CDR2 LQKENI come from the germline V gene. The CDR3 is 15 residues long. Trimming removed 3 bases from V and 5 bases from J; junction bases left unmatched: 8. The CDR3 region is CASSPHPPSGNEQYF. The DNA of the CDR3 is TGTGCCAGCTCACCGCACCCCCCTAGCGGGAACGAGCAGTACTTC.

The chain's CDR3 is CASSLGLAGGTGELFF. Here the CDR3 DNA reads TGCGCCAGCAGCTTGGGACTAGCGGGAGGGACCGGGGAGCTGTTTTTT. V usage is TRBV5-1 and J usage is TRBJ2-2, with TRBD2 matching over 14 bases. J lost 5 bases, V lost 0 bases, and 0 bases had no gene match. The germline CDR1 and CDR2 sequences are SGHRS and YFSETQ. The CDR3 is 16 residues long.

This clone was counted a few times. The chain has TRBV2 and TRBJ2-3, with 7 bases that match TRBD2. CDR3 length equals 14 residues. The V gene end was trimmed by 7 bases and the J gene end by 2 bases; junction bases not matched to a gene: 6. The germline gives CDR1 SNHLY, CDR2 FYNNEI. The CDR3 region has the DNA TGTGCCAGCACCCCAGCGGGGTTCACAGATACGCAGTATTTT. It codes for CASTPAGFTDTQYF.

The chain combines TRBV11-2 with TRBJ1-1; D is unclear. The germline V and J ends were trimmed by 5 bases and 4 bases, with 8 bases remaining between them. This CDR3 comprises 12 residues. The V gene's germline CDR1 is SGHAT and CDR2 FQNNGV. The CDR3 sequence is CASSPIVTEAFF. The CDR3 DNA is TGTGCCAGCAGCCCTATCGTCACTGAAGCTTTCTTT.

The CDR3, as DNA: TGCGCCAGCAGCTCCGGGAGCTACACTGAAGCTTTCTTT. Translated: CASSSGSYTEAFF. The gene calls are TRBV5-1 and TRBJ1-1; no reliable D call. The CDR3 consists of 13 residues. Trimming stripped 3 bases from V and 3 bases from J, with 9 bases between. Germline loops: CDR1 SGHRS, CDR2 YFSETQ.

CDR3 nucleotides: TGTGCCAGCAGCGCCCAACCCGGACTCCAGTCGGATGAGCAGTTCTTC. Encoded protein: CASSAQPGLQSDEQFF. The chain links TRBV9 to TRBJ2-1, with D possibly TRBD2 on 5 matching bases. This CDR3 region has 16 residues. The V gene lost 3 bases and the J gene lost 8 bases, with 21 bases spanning the gap. Looked up from germline, CDR1 is SGDLS and CDR2 is YYNGEE.

The chain combines TRBV3-1 (or the pseudogene TRBV3-2) with TRBJ2-4, with 11 nucleotides matching TRBD1. CDR3 length: 12 residues. The V gene end was trimmed by 4 bases and the J gene end by 13 bases; junction bases not matched to a gene: 3. Germline CDR1 is LGHDT and CDR2 is YNNKEL (reference sequence). Here the CDR3 reads CASSRGQGVQYF. The CDR3 DNA is TGTGCCAGCAGCCGGGGACAGGGGGTGCAGTACTTC.

The V gene is TRBV3-1 (or the pseudogene TRBV3-2), the J gene TRBJ1-6; D remains unclear. The ends were cut back, 4 bases at V and 10 bases at J, with 14 bases in the middle. Per the germline V gene, CDR1 is LGHDT and CDR2 is YNNKEL (reference sequence). This CDR3 region has 14 residues. The CDR3 loop is CASSPRDGSSPLHF. CDR3 nucleotide sequence: TGTGCCAGCAGCCCCCGTGACGGGAGCTCACCCCTCCACTTT.

The rearrangement joins TRBV15 to TRBJ1-2; 9 nucleotides agree with TRBD1. Trimming at V came to 6 bases and at J to 7 bases, leaving 9 bases not matched to a gene. The CDR3 loop spans 14 amino acids. Germline CDR1 and CDR2: LNHNV and YYDKDF (reference sequence). CDR3 sequence (DNA): TGTGCCACCAGTAGGGGACAGGGTTTTGGTGGCTACACCTTC. Amino acids: CATSRGQGFGGYTF.

The chain links TRBV5-6 to TRBJ1-2; no clear D gene. Per the germline V gene, CDR1 is SGHDT and CDR2 is YYEEEE. This CDR3 has 15 residues. The V and J ends lost 4 bases and 4 bases respectively, with 17 bases between them. Written as DNA, the CDR3 is TGTGCCAGCAGCACGATCGGAGGAGGGAGCTATGGCTACACCTTC. It translates to CASSTIGGGSYGYTF.

V is TRBV5-1 and J is TRBJ2-2; D not certain. The CDR3 length is 14 residues. Germline V gene data show CDR1 as SGHRS and CDR2 as YFSETQ. V gave up 0 bases and J gave up 4 bases, with 7 bases separating them. CDR3 coding DNA: TGCGCCAGCAGCTTGGCCCACAGCACCGGGGAGCTGTTTTTT. This codes for CASSLAHSTGELFF.

This chain joins TRBV27 and TRBJ1-1, with TRBD1 matching over 8 bases. The trim removed 2 bases at V and 4 bases at J, leaving 3 bases unmatched. Germline CDR1 and CDR2: MNHEY and SMNVEV (reference sequence). The CDR3 is 14 amino acids. CDR3 loop: CASSLLQGGTEAFF. CDR3 nucleotides: TGTGCCAGCAGTTTACTACAGGGGGGCACTGAAGCTTTCTTT.

This clone came up once. The chain couples TRBV6-2 or TRBV6-3 to TRBJ1-4; 7 nucleotides match TRBD1. The germline V gene encodes CDR1 MNHEY and CDR2 SVGEGT. Trimming took 6 bases from V and 8 from J; bases not matched to a gene: 9. The CDR3 is 14 residues long. In DNA form, the CDR3 reads TGTGCCAGCAGCTGGACAGGAGAACGGGAAAAACTGTTTTTT. It specifies CASSWTGEREKLFF.

The rearrangement links TRBV9 to TRBJ1-4; TRBD1 agrees at 7 bases. The CDR3 totals 15 residues. V lost 4 bases, J lost 4 bases, and 7 bases stayed unmatched. Per the germline V gene, CDR1 is SGDLS and CDR2 is YYNGEE. CDR3: CASSRNRGGNEKLFF. CDR3 nucleotide sequence: TGTGCCAGCAGCCGAAACAGGGGAGGTAATGAAAAACTGTTTTTT.

The chain uses TRBV27 and TRBJ2-1; TRBD2 is a possible D gene (7 bases). Trimming removed 3 bases from V and 2 bases from J, with 14 bases in between. This CDR3 contains 16 residues. Per the germline V gene, CDR1 is MNHEY and CDR2 is SMNVEV (reference sequence). The CDR3 reads CASSFWGGAPYNEQFF. The CDR3 nucleotides are TGTGCCAGCAGTTTTTGGGGGGGCGCACCCTACAATGAGCAGTTCTTC.

This chain joins TRBV5-1 and TRBJ1-1; the match to TRBD1 covers 8 bases. The CDR3 length is 15 residues. Germline-derived CDR1 and CDR2 are SGHRS and YFSETQ. V gave up 4 bases and J gave up 4 bases; unmatched junction bases: 9. For the CDR3, the DNA is TGCGCCAGCAGCCTTCGGACAGGGCAATCCACTGAAGCTTTCTTT. Its translation is CASSLRTGQSTEAFF.

V gene TRBV19 combines with J gene TRBJ2-2; the D is unclear. V gave up 6 bases and J gave up 3 bases, with 11 bases separating them. This CDR3 is 14 amino acids long. Germline CDR1 and CDR2: LNHDA and SQIVND (reference sequence). DNA for the CDR3: TGTGCCAGTAGAAGACAATCTTACACCGGGGAGCTGTTTTTT. Its protein is CASRRQSYTGELFF. The whole variable domain, filled in from reference TRBV19 and TRBJ2-2, reads DGGITQSPKYLFRKEGQNVTLSCEQNLNHDAMYWYRQDPGQGLRLIYYSQIVNDFQKGDIAEGYSVSREKKESFPLTVTSAQKNPTAFYLCASRRQSYTGELFFGEGSRLTVL.

The table lists this clone with a count of one. The CDR3 loop reads CAISESWGGGYEQYF. As DNA, the CDR3 is TGTGCCATCAGTGAGTCGTGGGGGGGTGGCTACGAGCAGTACTTC. V gene TRBV10-3 combines with J gene TRBJ2-7, with 7 bases matching TRBD2. The CDR3 is 15 residues long. The J segment lost 3 bases and the V segment lost 0 bases, leaving 5 bases of the junction unmatched. Looked up from germline, CDR1 is ENHRY and CDR2 is SYGVKD.

This clone was detected only a few times. The chain uses TRBV7-9 and TRBJ2-1; no clear D. The CDR3 contains 14 residues. Germline values: CDR1 SEHNR, CDR2 FQNEAQ (reference sequence). Deletions cut 2 bases from V and 0 bases from J, with 5 bases between. DNA of the CDR3: TGTGCCAGCAGCTTAACAGTCTCCTACAATGAGCAGTTCTTC. Translation gives CASSLTVSYNEQFF.